This T cell receptor beta chain derives from a study of response to subunit inactivated influenza vaccine. From the RT-PCR reads, TCRdb called clonotypes with MiXCR, one entry per CDR3 protein. The table has about 650,000 distinct CDR3 sequences, around 14% seen once; the top ten hold about 9.9%. This clonotype was seen at least ten times. Germline loops: CDR1 DFQATT, CDR2 SNEGSKA (reference sequence). This CDR3 comprises 13 residues. Trimming left V 5 bases short and J 2 bases short, with 12 bases between. This clonotype was sampled from a man aged 45-60 years who received an inactivated influenza vaccine. The chain has TRBV20-1 and TRBJ1-1; D may be TRBD1 (5 bases). Specimen: PBMCs from blood, collected roughly 12 days after vaccination. CDR3 nucleotides: TGCAGTGCTCCTGGACAAGTAAACACTGAAGCTTTCTTT. Amino acids: CSAPGQVNTEAFF.